Presented here are 30 T cell receptor beta chains from one specimen sequenced in a study of blood T cell repertoires in COVID-19. Here immunoSEQ multiplex PCR was the method, and the copy in TCRdb shows in-frame clones only, minus some. The table includes tens of thousands of clones, approximately 78% detected once. The sample comprised peripheral blood. All receptors derive from a human donor with acute or convalescent COVID-19. The donor label of this sample is uncertain.

This rearrangement joins TRBV23-1 to TRBJ1-2, with 9 bases lining up with TRBD1. TRBV23-1 is flagged as an ORF with uncertain function. The CDR3 totals 16 residues. After removal of 4 bases from V and 7 bases from J, the junction contained 13 bases not matched to a gene. CDR3: CASSPLPRTGVGGYTF. CDR3 in DNA: TGCGCCAGCAGTCCGTTACCAAGGACAGGGGTAGGTGGCTACACCTTC.

This sequence joins TRBV5-1 and TRBJ1-2; 7 bases match TRBD1. CDR1 is SGHRS, CDR2 YFSETQ, per germline. J lost 7 bases, V lost 0 bases, and 12 bases had no gene match. This CDR3 is built from 16 residues. CDR3 sequence: CASSLDAPGGLGGYTF. CDR3 bases: TGCGCCAGCAGCTTGGACGCTCCAGGGGGTCTAGGTGGCTACACCTTC.

The CDR3 DNA reads TGTGCCAGCAGTTTCCTGGGGGGAAGACGGAGGGACGAGCAGTACTTC. As protein: CASSFLGGRRRDEQYF. This chain links TRBV28 with TRBJ2-7; weak D call: TRBD2 (6 bases). The V end was cut by 3 bases, the J end by 5 bases, with 20 bases between. Germline CDR1 reads MDHEN; CDR2 reads SYDVKM. The CDR3 has 16 amino acids. Full variable domain (missing parts from reference TRBV28 and TRBJ2-7): DVKVTQSSRYLVKRTGEKVFLECVQDMDHENMFWYRQDPGLGLRLIYFSYDVKMKEKGDIPEGYSVSREKKERFSLILESASTNQTSMYLCASSFLGGRRRDEQYFGPGTRLTVT.

This clone came up a few times. V gene TRBV9 combines with J gene TRBJ1-4, with 7 nucleotides matching TRBD1. Germline CDR1 SGDLS, CDR2 YYNGEE. The CDR3 consists of 14 residues. Losses at the gene ends were 4 bases for V and 5 bases for J; bases not matched to a gene: 5. The CDR3 DNA reads TGTGCCAGCAGCAGGACAGGCACAAATGAAAAACTGTTTTTT. Amino acids: CASSRTGTNEKLFF.

This CDR3 is CASSTLLAGGLEETQYF. The CDR3 coding sequence is TGTGCCAGCTCAACCCTACTAGCGGGAGGGCTAGAAGAGACCCAGTACTTC. This chain links TRBV18 with TRBJ2-5; the match to TRBD2 covers 13 bases. Germline V lookup: CDR1 KGHSH, CDR2 LQKENI. The V segment lost 5 bases and the J segment 3 bases; nucleotides outside the gene matches: 9. There are 17 residues in the CDR3.

The chain uses TRBV6-5 and TRBJ2-3; 10 bases are shared with TRBD2. J gave up 3 bases and V 6 bases, and 6 bases lay outside the gene matches. Per the germline V gene, CDR1 is MNHEY and CDR2 is SVGAGI. The CDR3 length is 15 residues. The CDR3 coding sequence is TGTGCCAGCAGGTTAGCGGGAGGCCAGACAGATACGCAGTATTTT. Protein product: CASRLAGGQTDTQYF.

This chain links TRBV3-1 (or the pseudogene TRBV3-2) with TRBJ2-1; tentative D call: TRBD2 (5 bases). Germline V gene sequence: CDR1 LGHDT, CDR2 YNNKEL (reference sequence). The CDR3 is 15 residues long. The V end was cut by 0 bases, the J end by 1 base, with 7 bases between. CDR3 in amino acids: CASSQEGGSYNEQFF. The CDR3 nucleotides read TGTGCCAGCAGCCAAGAAGGCGGGTCCTACAATGAGCAGTTCTTC.

This clone was detected a few times. The chain links TRBV24-1 to TRBJ2-1, with 7 nucleotides matching TRBD1. V gave up 3 bases and J gave up 2 bases; unmatched junction bases: 6. The length of the CDR3 is 16 residues. Germline CDR1 and CDR2: KGHDR and SFDVKD. Written as DNA, the CDR3 is TGTGCCACCAGTGATGGGACAGCCACTACCTACAATGAGCAGTTCTTC. Translating it yields CATSDGTATTYNEQFF.

This rearrangement joins TRBV2 to TRBJ1-6; D not resolved. This CDR3 is built from 12 residues. The germline V gene encodes CDR1 SNHLY and CDR2 FYNNEI. The ends were cut back, 6 bases at V and 5 bases at J, with 5 bases in the middle. This CDR3 reads CASRADNSPLHF. CDR3 DNA: TGTGCCAGCAGGGCGGATAATTCACCCCTCCACTTT.

This clone was seen a handful of times. The CDR3 loop reads CAISESDRGCTF. Here the CDR3 DNA reads TGTGCCATCAGTGAGTCAGACCGAGGATGCACCTTC. This chain connects TRBV10-3 to TRBJ1-2; D unclear. The CDR3 runs to 12 residues. With 0 bases removed from V and 13 bases from J, the gap between germline ends came to 12 bases. Germline CDR1 and CDR2: ENHRY and SYGVKD.

The CDR3 loop reads CASRTDRDNEQFF. In nucleotides, the CDR3 is TGTGCCAGCAGGACCGACAGAGACAATGAGCAGTTCTTC. The chain uses TRBV28 and TRBJ2-1, with D maybe TRBD1 (5 bases). The V end lost 6 bases, the J end lost 5 bases, and 11 bases lay between the germline ends. Germline V gene lookup returns CDR1 MDHEN and CDR2 SYDVKM. The CDR3 has 13 residues.

V gene TRBV7-2 combines with J gene TRBJ2-7; 7 bases fit TRBD2. This CDR3 comprises 16 residues. Germline values: CDR1 SGHTA, CDR2 FQGNSA. J gave up 0 bases and V 1 base, and 6 bases lay outside the gene matches. The CDR3, as DNA: TGTGCCAGCAGCTTAGGGGCTAGCGGTTTCTCCTACGAGCAGTACTTC. Amino acid sequence: CASSLGASGFSYEQYF.

By share, this clone counts as medium-sized. The V call is TRBV7-9, the J call TRBJ2-7; 8 bases map to TRBD2. The CDR3 is made up of 18 amino acids. The ends lost 5 bases at V and 3 bases at J; junction bases unmatched: 18. Germline-derived CDR1 and CDR2 are SEHNR and FQNEAQ (reference sequence). CDR3 amino acids: CASSGGERETLLVYEQYF. As DNA, the CDR3 is TGTGCCAGCAGCGGGGGGGAGCGGGAGACCCTGTTGGTCTACGAGCAGTACTTC.

The chain joins TRBV27 to TRBJ2-3, with TRBD1 matching over 7 bases. The CDR3 spans 15 residues. Trimming removed 5 bases from V and 6 bases from J; junction bases left unmatched: 11. Germline values: CDR1 MNHEY, CDR2 SMNVEV (reference sequence). The chain's CDR3 is CASSLGTVASDTQYF. The CDR3 region has the DNA TGTGCCAGCAGTCTTGGGACAGTGGCGTCGGATACGCAGTATTTT.

This chain connects TRBV5-6 to TRBJ2-7, with a weak D call TRBD2 (5 bases). This CDR3 is 15 amino acids long. CDR1 is SGHDT and CDR2 is YYEEEE in the germline V gene. The V gene lost 5 bases and the J gene lost 2 bases, with 17 bases spanning the gap. CDR3 protein: CASSILKARAYEQYF. The DNA for the CDR3 is TGTGCCAGCAGTATCCTGAAAGCGCGGGCCTACGAGCAGTACTTC.

This sequence joins TRBV4-2 and TRBJ1-2; 12 nucleotides agree with TRBD1. CDR3 length: 16 residues. Trimming took 1 base from V and 8 from J; bases not matched to a gene: 8. CDR1 is LGHNA, CDR2 YNFKEQ, per germline. The CDR3 region has the DNA TGTGCCAGCAGCCAAGCCCAGGGACAGGGGGCGCCGGGCTACACCTTC. This gives the protein CASSQAQGQGAPGYTF.

This chain connects TRBV10-3 to TRBJ1-5; possibly TRBD1 for D (5 bases). This CDR3 spans 13 amino acids. Trimming stripped 7 bases from V and 0 bases from J, with 7 bases between. The germline V gene encodes CDR1 ENHRY and CDR2 SYGVKD. The CDR3 DNA is TGTGCCATCAAAGGGGATAGCAATCAGCCCCAGCATTTT. This translates into CAIKGDSNQPQHF.

The V and J genes are TRBV2 and TRBJ1-5; D ambiguous. Trimming took off 2 bases at V and 11 bases at J, with 7 bases between the two ends. CDR1 and CDR2 from the germline V gene are SNHLY and FYNNEI. The CDR3 has 11 residues. The DNA for the CDR3 is TGTGCCAGCAGTGAAAAGGAGTCCCAGCATTTT. As protein: CASSEKESQHF.

The rearrangement uses TRBV6-2 or TRBV6-3 and TRBJ2-5, with 10 bases matching TRBD2. There are 17 residues in the CDR3. The V gene's germline CDR1 is MNHEY and CDR2 SVGEGT. With V trimmed by 4 bases and J by 5 bases, 13 bases remained unmatched. Here the CDR3 reads CASSSPGLAPGTETQYF. The CDR3 DNA is TGTGCCAGCAGTTCACCGGGACTAGCGCCCGGGACGGAGACCCAGTACTTC.

J is TRBJ1-5 and V is TRBV19, with TRBD1 as a possible D gene (5 bases). The CDR3 is 14 amino acids. Germline values: CDR1 LNHDA, CDR2 SQIVND (reference sequence). The ends were cut back, 1 base at V and 4 bases at J, with 8 bases in the middle. CDR3 sequence reads: CASSIVRTNQPQHF. CDR3 nucleotides: TGTGCCAGTAGTATAGTTCGGACAAATCAGCCCCAGCATTTT.

V is TRBV4-1 and J is TRBJ2-2; TRBD2 is a possible D gene (6 bases). Germline V gene lookup returns CDR1 MGHRA and CDR2 YSYEKL. The CDR3 sequence is 16 residues long. V lost 0 bases and J lost 5, with 13 bases in between. Here the CDR3 reads CASSQEGGKWTGELFF. The DNA of the CDR3 is TGCGCCAGCAGCCAAGAGGGCGGGAAATGGACCGGGGAGCTGTTTTTT.

The chain couples TRBV30 to TRBJ2-5; the match to TRBD2 covers 7 bases. There are 16 residues in the CDR3. In germline, CDR1 is GTSNPN, CDR2 SVGIG (reference sequence). Losses at the gene ends were 0 bases for V and 2 bases for J; bases not matched to a gene: 9. The CDR3 region has the DNA TGTGCCTGGAGTGTAGACCCGGCTAGCGGTCAAGAGACCCAGTACTTC. Its protein is CAWSVDPASGQETQYF.

This clone appeared a single time. J is TRBJ2-1 and V is TRBV10-3, with 16 positions matching TRBD2. V shed 5 bases and J 7 bases; nucleotides not matched to a gene: 8. This CDR3 comprises 17 residues. Germline-derived CDR1 and CDR2 are ENHRY and SYGVKD. CDR3 nucleotide sequence: TGTGCCATCAGTTTGGGACTAGCGGGGGGGCGCGAGAATGAGCAGTTCTTC. It translates to CAISLGLAGGRENEQFF.

This clone is deemed medium-sized. V and J are TRBV30 and TRBJ1-1; D may be TRBD1 (6 bases). The CDR3 length is 13 residues. Trimming pared 4 bases from V and 0 bases from J, leaving 9 bases between. Germline V gene data show CDR1 as GTSNPN and CDR2 as SVGIG (reference sequence). CDR3 region: CAWKTGLNTEAFF. The DNA of the CDR3 is TGTGCCTGGAAAACAGGGTTGAACACTGAAGCTTTCTTT. Using reference TRBV30 and TRBJ1-1 for the parts outside the CDR3, the full variable domain is SQTIHQWPATLVQPVGSPLSLECTVEGTSNPNLYWYRQAAGRGLQLLFYSVGIGQISSEVPQNLSASRPQDRQFILSSKKLLLSDSGFYLCAWKTGLNTEAFFGQGTRLTVV.

The chain joins TRBV7-2 to TRBJ1-1, with D unclear. V was shortened by 4 bases and J by 1 base, with 7 bases between the two germline ends. This CDR3 is built from 13 residues. Germline loops: CDR1 SGHTA, CDR2 FQGNSA. The CDR3 loop reads CASSSGENTEAFF. The CDR3 region has the DNA TGTGCCAGCAGCTCCGGGGAGAACACTGAAGCTTTCTTT.

The J gene is TRBJ2-2, the V gene TRBV7-2; 12 bases align to TRBD2. The V segment lost 3 bases and the J segment 3 bases; nucleotides outside the gene matches: 5. Germline V gives CDR1 SGHTA, CDR2 FQGNSA. CDR3 length equals 17 residues. The DNA for the CDR3 is TGTGCCAGCAGCTTTACTAGCGGGGGGCTAGACACCGGGGAGCTGTTTTTT. Residues: CASSFTSGGLDTGELFF.

The chain joins TRBV7-2 to TRBJ2-7, with TRBD2 matching over 7 bases. Germline CDR1 SGHTA, CDR2 FQGNSA. The CDR3 covers 15 residues. With 4 bases clipped from V and 3 bases from J, the junction kept 9 bases outside the gene matches. CDR3 in amino acids: CASSSPGGGVYEQYF. CDR3 in DNA: TGTGCCAGCAGCTCCCCCGGTGGGGGGGTCTACGAGCAGTACTTC.

The chain combines TRBV5-6 with TRBJ1-1; D ambiguous. V lost 2 bases, J lost 7 bases, and 12 bases lay in between. Germline CDR1 and CDR2: SGHDT and YYEEEE. This CDR3 region has 13 residues. CDR3 bases: TGTGCCAGCAGCTTTGTCGGAGGCCTTGAAGCTTTCTTT. Translated: CASSFVGGLEAFF.

CDR3 in amino acids: CSVDGTGSAGGYTF. The CDR3 DNA is TGCAGCGTTGATGGGACAGGGTCTGCGGGCGGCTACACCTTC. J is TRBJ1-2 and V is TRBV29-1; TRBD1 agrees at 9 bases. The V gene's germline CDR1 is SQVTM and CDR2 ANQGSEA. Trimming removed 3 bases from V and 8 bases from J; junction bases left unmatched: 10. The CDR3 loop spans 14 amino acids.

The chain uses TRBV10-3 and TRBJ2-5; D is unclear. In germline, CDR1 is ENHRY, CDR2 SYGVKD. Trimming stripped 2 bases from V and 7 bases from J, with 14 bases between. The CDR3 contains 14 residues. The DNA of the CDR3 is TGTGCCATCAGTGAGAACTCCCCCTCAGGGACCCAGTACTTC. Its translation is CAISENSPSGTQYF.